The 27 T cell receptor beta chains in this list originate from one sample, sequenced in a study of molecular identifiers for immune sequencing clone quantification. TCRdb called the PCR reads again in MiXCR, with one record for every CDR3 protein. The sample holds approximately 90,000 distinct CDR3 sequences, approximately 22% seen once. Sequencing used naive CD8+ T cells from blood, with Jurkat cell RNA spiked in. Subset specified: FACS-sorted CD8+CD4-CCR7+CD45RA+ naive T cells. The receptors shown here come from a human donor in good health. Some libraries in this study had Jurkat cell RNA spiked in.

This clonotype has at least ten counts. V is TRBV6-1 and J is TRBJ2-7; 10 bases are shared with TRBD2. CDR3 length equals 16 residues. CDR1 and CDR2 from the germline V gene are MNHNS and SASEGT. V lost 1 base, J lost 4 bases, and 7 bases stayed unmatched. The CDR3 loop reads CASSEEYSGRWYEQYF. The CDR3 nucleotides read TGTGCCAGCAGTGAAGAATATAGCGGGAGGTGGTACGAGCAGTACTTC.

This clonotype was picked up many times. The chain recombines TRBV7-9 with TRBJ1-5; D unclear. Trimming took off 0 bases at V and 7 bases at J, with 4 bases between the two ends. Germline assignment: CDR1 SEHNR and CDR2 FQNEAQ (reference sequence). This CDR3 spans 12 amino acids. The CDR3 sequence: CASSLAGQPQHF. In DNA form, the CDR3 reads TGTGCCAGCAGCTTAGCCGGACAGCCCCAGCATTTT. The full variable domain, in which reference TRBV7-9 and TRBJ1-5 provide the parts outside the CDR3, is DTGVSQNPRHKITKRGQNVTFRCDPISEHNRLYWYRQTLGQGPEFLTYFQNEAQLEKSRLLSDRFSAERPKGSFSTLEIQRTEQGDSAMYLCASSLAGQPQHFGDGTRLSIL.

This clonotype was recorded a few times. The chain couples TRBV20-1 to TRBJ2-7, with TRBD1 identical over 12 bases. The germline V gene encodes CDR1 DFQATT and CDR2 SNEGSKA (reference sequence). V trimming: 3 bases; J trimming: 5 bases; junction bases outside the gene matches: 5. The CDR3 loop spans 14 amino acids. In nucleotides, the CDR3 is TGCAGTGCTAGCCGGGACAGGGGGCTTCACGAGCAGTACTTC. Amino acids: CSASRDRGLHEQYF.

This clonotype was detected ten times or more. The V gene is TRBV12-3 or TRBV12-4, the J gene TRBJ2-6, with 7 bases matching TRBD1. The CDR3 spans 19 residues. Losses at the gene ends were 5 bases for V and 0 bases for J; bases not matched to a gene: 13. The CDR3 nucleotides are TGTGCCAGCAGTCACAGGGGAATAGAGCTCTTCTCTGGGGCCAACGTCCTGACTTTC. Its protein product is CASSHRGIELFSGANVLTF.

This chain uses TRBV10-3 with TRBJ2-7, with TRBD2 identical over 8 bases. From germline, CDR1 is ENHRY and CDR2 SYGVKD. Trimming took 1 base from V and 5 from J; bases not matched to a gene: 7. CDR3 length: 15 residues. In nucleotides, the CDR3 is TGTGCCATCAGTGAGTTTAGCGGGACCCCTAACGAGCAGTACTTC. The encoded protein is CAISEFSGTPNEQYF.

Notes on this clonotype: No conserved phenylalanine or tryptophan is present at the end of the CDR3, so a read error is the likely explanation. V and J are TRBV19 and TRBJ2-1, with D uncertain. The germline V gene has CDR1 LNHDA and CDR2 SQIVND (reference sequence). The CDR3 length is 15 residues. V was trimmed by 3 bases and J by 0 bases, leaving 9 bases between them. The chain's CDR3 is CASSIDSYSYNEQFL. CDR3 in DNA: TGTGCCAGTAGTATTGACTCGTACTCCTACAATGAGCAGTTCCTC.

There are many counts of this clonotype. This chain uses TRBV7-9 with TRBJ2-6; D is unclear. V was cut by 2 bases and J by 4 bases, with 12 bases left in between. This CDR3 has 16 residues. Looked up from germline, CDR1 is SEHNR and CDR2 is FQNEAQ (reference sequence). CDR3 sequence (DNA): TGTGCCAGCAGCTTATCCGGGCAGGAAGGGGCCAACGTCCTGACTTTC. As protein: CASSLSGQEGANVLTF.

This clonotype was recorded at least ten times. V usage is TRBV7-2 and J usage is TRBJ2-3; 11 bases are shared with TRBD2. In germline, CDR1 is SGHTA, CDR2 FQGNSA. The J segment lost 3 bases and the V segment lost 2 bases, leaving 4 bases of the junction unmatched. The CDR3 is 16 amino acids. The CDR3 spells CASSLTTSGVTDTQYF. The CDR3 DNA reads as TGTGCCAGCAGCTTAACGACTAGCGGGGTTACAGATACGCAGTATTTT.

The chain employs TRBV7-8 and TRBJ2-1, with D possibly matching TRBD2 (5 bases). Germline CDR1 SGHVS, CDR2 FQNEAQ. This CDR3 is built from 15 residues. V was cut by 3 bases and J by 4 bases, with 13 bases left in between. The CDR3 DNA reads as TGTGCCAGCAGCTTGGAGTTGCGGGTATACAATGAGCAGTTCTTC. Amino acids: CASSLELRVYNEQFF.

This clonotype was recorded a few times. The genes are TRBV19 and TRBJ2-7, with D perhaps TRBD1 or TRBD2 (5 bases each). Trimming cost V 3 bases and J 0 bases, with 12 bases left between them. Germline assignment: CDR1 LNHDA and CDR2 SQIVND (reference sequence). CDR3 length equals 15 residues. CDR3 sequence reads: CASSITGTSSYEQYF. The CDR3 DNA reads as TGTGCCAGTAGTATTACCGGGACCAGCTCCTACGAGCAGTACTTC.

This rearrangement joins TRBV27 to TRBJ1-5; tentatively, D is TRBD1 (6 bases). The germline CDR1 and CDR2 sequences are MNHEY and SMNVEV (reference sequence). V lost 5 bases, J lost 13 bases, and 36 bases lay in between. The CDR3 has 19 residues. CDR3 protein: CASSLFWDIQLPPAPTQHF. CDR3 DNA: TGTGCCAGCAGTCTCTTTTGGGACATCCAGCTCCCTCCCGCCCCAACTCAGCATTTT.

The J gene is TRBJ2-1, the V gene TRBV4-1; maybe TRBD1 (6 bases). Trimming removed 0 bases from V and 3 bases from J, with 9 bases in between. The germline CDR1 and CDR2 sequences are MGHRA and YSYEKL. The CDR3 runs to 15 residues. CDR3 amino acids: CASSQEQGSYNEQFF. Here the CDR3 DNA reads TGCGCCAGCAGCCAAGAGCAGGGGAGCTACAATGAGCAGTTCTTC.

Comment on this clonotype: It is likely a read error, because the conserved phenylalanine at the end of the CDR3 is missing. The chain has TRBV20-1 and TRBJ2-7, with 8 bases that match TRBD2. The junction had 2 bases not matched to a gene; V was cut back by 3 bases and J by 1 base. This CDR3 is 13 amino acids long. CDR1 is DFQATT and CDR2 is SNEGSKA in the germline V gene (reference sequence). CDR3: CSARASGSYEQYS. The CDR3, as DNA: TGCAGTGCTAGGGCTAGCGGGTCCTACGAGCAGTACTCC.

This clonotype showed up many times. The rearrangement links TRBV7-3 to TRBJ2-5, with 8 bases matching TRBD2. J lost 5 bases, V lost 3 bases, and 8 bases had no gene match. Germline V gene lookup returns CDR1 SGHTA and CDR2 FQGTGA. This CDR3 has 15 residues. This CDR3 is CASSFGGGSVETQYF. The CDR3 DNA is TGTGCCAGCAGCTTTGGCGGGGGGTCGGTGGAGACCCAGTACTTC.

Only a few counts were recorded for this clonotype. The chain employs TRBV28 and TRBJ1-2; 7 bases fit TRBD1. This CDR3 is 14 amino acids long. The trim removed 8 bases at V and 4 bases at J, leaving 10 bases unmatched. The V gene's germline CDR1 is MDHEN and CDR2 SYDVKM. CDR3 protein: CASHYRGGGYGYTF. CDR3 in DNA: TGTGCCAGCCACTACAGGGGCGGGGGCTATGGCTACACCTTC.

The V and J genes are TRBV15 and TRBJ2-3; D is perhaps TRBD1 (6 bases). V was trimmed by 7 bases and J by 1 base, leaving 9 bases between them. Germline V CDR1 and CDR2: LNHNV, YYDKDF (reference sequence). This CDR3 is built from 13 residues. This CDR3 is CATNRAGTDTQYF. The CDR3 bases are TGTGCCACCAACAGGGCAGGCACAGATACGCAGTATTTT.

This clonotype was observed at least ten times. J is TRBJ2-1 and V is TRBV6-5, with TRBD2 matching over 12 bases. The ends lost 6 bases at V and 4 bases at J; junction bases unmatched: 7. The CDR3 is made up of 16 amino acids. CDR1 and CDR2 from the germline V gene are MNHEY and SVGAGI. The CDR3 protein is CASSSDGTSGYNEQFF. The CDR3 nucleotides are TGTGCCAGCAGCTCAGACGGGACTAGCGGGTACAATGAGCAGTTCTTC.

Concerning this clonotype: A much bigger clone sits one base away, suggesting this may be a read error. The V gene is TRBV6-2 or TRBV6-3, the J gene TRBJ1-1, with D hard to call. The CDR3 covers 11 residues. Between the trimmed V and J ends, which lost 10 bases and 12 bases, there was a span of 18 bases. Per the germline V gene, CDR1 is MNHEY and CDR2 is SVGEGT. The CDR3 DNA is TGTGCCACCGGGCGCCGGCTGGAAACTTTCTTT. It specifies CATGRRLETFF.

This clonotype was seen more than once but under ten times. Sequence at one end of the junction differs from germline and may be a read error. The chain couples TRBV30 to TRBJ2-7; no clear D gene. Germline V gives CDR1 GTSNPN, CDR2 SVGIG (reference sequence). The CDR3 sequence is 13 residues long. This CDR3 reads CAWSVIKSDLQHF. In DNA, the CDR3 is TGTGCCTGGAGTGTAATCAAGTCAGACCTTCAGCACTTC.

The sample holds many counts of this clonotype. The chain links TRBV28 to TRBJ2-7, with D tentatively TRBD2 (5 bases). The germline V and J ends were trimmed by 1 base and 3 bases, with 10 bases remaining between them. Per germline, CDR1 MDHEN and CDR2 SYDVKM. CDR3 size: 14 residues. CDR3 region: CASSLLLGSYEQYF. The CDR3 coding sequence is TGTGCCAGCAGTTTATTGCTGGGGAGCTACGAGCAGTACTTC. The whole variable domain, remainder taken from reference TRBV28 and TRBJ2-7, is DVKVTQSSRYLVKRTGEKVFLECVQDMDHENMFWYRQDPGLGLRLIYFSYDVKMKEKGDIPEGYSVSREKKERFSLILESASTNQTSMYLCASSLLLGSYEQYFGPGTRLTVT.

V and J are TRBV27 and TRBJ2-7, with 9 bases aligning to TRBD1. Germline CDR1 reads MNHEY; CDR2 reads SMNVEV (reference sequence). J gave up 4 bases and V 5 bases, and 12 bases lay outside the gene matches. The CDR3 loop spans 16 amino acids. CDR3 nucleotide sequence: TGTGCCAGCAGTCCCACCGGGACAGGGTCACAGTACGAGCAGTACTTC. Translating it yields CASSPTGTGSQYEQYF.

This clonotype showed up just once. The chain carries TRBV21-1 and TRBJ2-6. TRBV21-1 is recorded as a pseudogene. The CDR3 consists of 19 residues. CDR3: CASSKDRVGRRSGANVLTF. The DNA of the CDR3 is TGTGCCAGCAGCAAAGATCGAGTCGGCAGGCGCTCTGGGGCCAACGTCCTGACTTTC.

As for this clonotype: At one of its ends the junction is not consistent with the germline gene, which may arise from a read error. The V call is TRBV6-2 or TRBV6-3, the J call TRBJ2-1; 15 positions agree with TRBD2. Germline assignment: CDR1 MNHEY and CDR2 SVGEGT. CDR3 size: 18 residues. The CDR3 spells CASSYQGLAGGPWSEQSF. Written as DNA, the CDR3 is TGTGCCAGCAGTTACCAAGGACTAGCGGGAGGGCCGTGGAGTGAGCAGTCCTTC.

In this sample, this clonotype turned up many times. V and J are TRBV4-3 and TRBJ2-3; no definite D call. Trimming pared 5 bases from V and 2 bases from J, leaving 14 bases between. This CDR3 contains 15 residues. Germline V lookup: CDR1 LGHNA, CDR2 YSLEER. The CDR3 here is CASSSYPELTDTQYF. The CDR3 DNA reads TGCGCCAGCAGCTCCTACCCGGAGCTCACAGATACGCAGTATTTT.

Concerning this clonotype itself: One end of the junction is discordant with germline, which a read error may explain. V usage is TRBV19 and J usage is TRBJ2-1; TRBD1 is a possible D gene (7 bases). Per germline, CDR1 LNHDA and CDR2 SQIVND (reference sequence). The CDR3 contains 14 residues. The CDR3: CAGSQGGTYNEQFF. The DNA of the CDR3 is TGTGCCGGTAGTCAGGGGGGAACCTACAATGAGCAGTTCTTC.

CDR3 bases: TGCAGTGCTAGAGACCCGGACTCCCGTTCCTACGAGCAGTACTTC. It translates to CSARDPDSRSYEQYF. The V and J genes are TRBV20-1 and TRBJ2-7; D might be TRBD2 (5 bases). V lost 0 bases, J lost 1 base, and 13 bases lay in between. The CDR3 loop spans 15 amino acids. Germline assignment: CDR1 DFQATT and CDR2 SNEGSKA (reference sequence).

With regard to this clonotype: A much larger clone differs from this one at a single base, so this may be a read error. No conserved phenylalanine or tryptophan ends this CDR3, so it is likely a read error. The V call is TRBV5-1, the J call TRBJ1-6, with a weak D call TRBD1 (5 bases). CDR3 length: 17 amino acids. CDR1 is SGHRS, CDR2 YFSETQ, per germline. The germline V and J ends were trimmed by 0 bases and 0 bases, with 10 bases remaining between them. CDR3 residues: CASSLGGTSSYNSPLHI. CDR3 DNA sequence: TGCGCCAGCAGCTTGGGAGGGACCAGCTCCTATAATTCACCCCTCCACATT.